Detailed here is one T cell receptor beta chain. 13 Jbeta primers and 60 Vbeta primers were used for the PCR. Sequencing was performed with immunoSEQ multiplex PCR; in TCRdb, only in-frame clones are kept and a portion is missing. The table shows around 99,000 clones, with 82% occurring only once. The sample originates from a study of cytomegalovirus exposure and HLA in healthy donors. Germline V lookup: CDR1 SGHVS, CDR2 FQNEAQ. The CDR3 is 12 amino acids. Trimming pared 8 bases from V and 14 bases from J, leaving 16 bases between. The rearrangement joins TRBV7-8 to TRBJ1-6, with D uncertain. This TCR came from a man aged 30 to 45 in good health and CMV-seropositive. Material for sequencing was PBMCs. The CDR3 region has the DNA TGTGCCAGCGGGCCGGGGAGGAGGGCCCTCCACTTT. It translates to CASGPGRRALHF.